The present TCR beta chain was sequenced within a study of shared clonotypes between healthy human individuals. Whole-study results and caveats: Clonotypes which were not shared had lower generation probabilities than clonotypes that all four donors shared. Naive subsets tended to show greater estimated richness than memory subsets. Researchers sampled only blood; tissue repertoires likely differ.

Germline CDR1 MDHEN, CDR2 SYDVKM. The CDR3 sequence is 14 residues long. The J segment lost 5 bases and the V segment lost 5 bases, leaving 6 bases of the junction unmatched. This table comes from immunoSEQ multiplex PCR, and its TCRdb copy is limited to in-frame clones, with some not included. The table lists hundreds of thousands of clones, roughly 95% of them singletons. The naive CD8 population came from CD45RO-negative cells selected for CCR7, without terminally differentiated effector memory CD45RA+ cells. This clone was detected only once. Its matching antigen is unknown. The rearrangement uses TRBV28 and TRBJ1-5; 7 positions agree with TRBD1. The source is a woman in her twenties or thirties in good health. Sequencing was done on a sample of naive CD8+ T cells sorted from blood. CDR3 in amino acids: CASSPDRIDQPQHF. CDR3 nucleotides: TGTGCCAGCAGTCCGGACAGGATTGATCAGCCCCAGCATTTT.